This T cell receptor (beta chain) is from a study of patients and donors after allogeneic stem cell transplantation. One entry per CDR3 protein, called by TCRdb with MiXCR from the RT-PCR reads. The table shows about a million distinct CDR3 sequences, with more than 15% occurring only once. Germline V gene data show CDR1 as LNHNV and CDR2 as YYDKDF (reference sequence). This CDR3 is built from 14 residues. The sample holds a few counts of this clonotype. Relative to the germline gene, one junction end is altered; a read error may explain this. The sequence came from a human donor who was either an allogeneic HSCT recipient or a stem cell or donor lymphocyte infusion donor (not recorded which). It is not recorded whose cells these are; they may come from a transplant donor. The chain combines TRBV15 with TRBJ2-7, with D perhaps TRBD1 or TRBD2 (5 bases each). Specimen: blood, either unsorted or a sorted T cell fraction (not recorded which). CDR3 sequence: CATSSTGPHYGQYF. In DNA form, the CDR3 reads TGTGCCACCAGCTCAACGGGGCCCCATTACGGGCAGTACTTC.